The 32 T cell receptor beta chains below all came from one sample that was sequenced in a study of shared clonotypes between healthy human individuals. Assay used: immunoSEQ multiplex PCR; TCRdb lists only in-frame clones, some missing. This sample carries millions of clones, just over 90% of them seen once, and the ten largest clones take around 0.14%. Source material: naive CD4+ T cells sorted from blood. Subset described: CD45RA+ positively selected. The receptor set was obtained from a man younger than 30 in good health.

This chain's CDR3 is CASSLGDGGNTIYF. The CDR3 DNA reads as TGCGCCAGCAGCTTGGGGGACGGTGGAAACACCATATATTTT. The chain couples TRBV5-1 to TRBJ1-3, with D maybe TRBD1 (5 bases). Trimming shortened V by 0 bases and J by 3 bases, and 7 bases separated the two germline ends. From germline, CDR1 is SGHRS and CDR2 YFSETQ. CDR3 length equals 14 residues.

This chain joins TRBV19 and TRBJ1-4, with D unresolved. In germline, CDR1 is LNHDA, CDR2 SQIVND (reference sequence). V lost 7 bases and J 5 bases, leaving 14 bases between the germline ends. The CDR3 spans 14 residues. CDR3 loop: CASMNRFPNEKLFF. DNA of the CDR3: TGTGCCAGTATGAACCGATTTCCAAATGAAAAACTGTTTTTT.

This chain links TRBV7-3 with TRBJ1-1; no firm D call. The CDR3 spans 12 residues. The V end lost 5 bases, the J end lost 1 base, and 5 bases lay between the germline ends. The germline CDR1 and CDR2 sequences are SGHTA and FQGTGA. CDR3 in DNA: TGTGCCAGCAGCGAGGGGAACACTGAAGCTTTCTTT. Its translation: CASSEGNTEAFF.

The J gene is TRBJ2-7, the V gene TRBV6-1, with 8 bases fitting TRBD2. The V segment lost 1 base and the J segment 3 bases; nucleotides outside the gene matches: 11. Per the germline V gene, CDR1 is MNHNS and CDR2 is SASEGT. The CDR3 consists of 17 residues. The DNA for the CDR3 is TGTGCCAGCAGTGAAGGGAGTACCGGGACTAGGATCTACGAGCAGTACTTC. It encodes CASSEGSTGTRIYEQYF.

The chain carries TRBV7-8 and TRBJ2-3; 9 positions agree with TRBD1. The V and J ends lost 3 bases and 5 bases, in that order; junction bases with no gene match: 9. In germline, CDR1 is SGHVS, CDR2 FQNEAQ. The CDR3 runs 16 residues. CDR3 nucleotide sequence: TGTGCCAGCAGCTTCCTAACAGGGGGCAATGGAGATACGCAGTATTTT. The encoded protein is CASSFLTGGNGDTQYF. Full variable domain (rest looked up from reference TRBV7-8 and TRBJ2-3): GAGVSQSPRYKVAKRGQDVALRCDPISGHVSLFWYQQALGQGPEFLTYFQNEAQLDKSGLPSDRFFAERPEGSVSTLKIQRTQQEDSAVYLCASSFLTGGNGDTQYFGPGTRLTVL.

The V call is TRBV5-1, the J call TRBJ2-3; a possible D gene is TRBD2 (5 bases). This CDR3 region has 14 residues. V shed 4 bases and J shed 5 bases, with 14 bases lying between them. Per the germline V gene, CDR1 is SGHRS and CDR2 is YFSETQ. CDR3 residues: CASSPLAIGDTQYF. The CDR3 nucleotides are TGCGCCAGCAGCCCTCTAGCAATAGGAGATACGCAGTATTTT.

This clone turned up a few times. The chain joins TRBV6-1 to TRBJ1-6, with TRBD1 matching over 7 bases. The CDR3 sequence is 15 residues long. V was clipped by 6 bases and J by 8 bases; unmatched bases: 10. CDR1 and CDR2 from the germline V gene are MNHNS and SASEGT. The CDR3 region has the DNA TGTGCCAGCAGAAGACCAGGGGGAGCTTATTCACCCCTCCACTTT. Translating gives CASRRPGGAYSPLHF.

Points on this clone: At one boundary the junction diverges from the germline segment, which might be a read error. As DNA, the CDR3 is TGTGCCAGCAGGAGAGAAGTCTCCTTC. It is translated as CASRREVSF. This chain uses TRBV5-4 with TRBJ1-2; D unclear. This CDR3 has 9 amino acids. The germline V gene encodes CDR1 SGHNT and CDR2 YYREEE (reference sequence).

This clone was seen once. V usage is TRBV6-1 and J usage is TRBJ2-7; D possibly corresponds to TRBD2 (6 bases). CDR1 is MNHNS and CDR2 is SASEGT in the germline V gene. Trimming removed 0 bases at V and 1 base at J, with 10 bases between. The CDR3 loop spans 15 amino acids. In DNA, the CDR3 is TGTGCCAGCAGTGAAGCAGGCGGGACGTCCTACGAGCAGTACTTC. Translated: CASSEAGGTSYEQYF.

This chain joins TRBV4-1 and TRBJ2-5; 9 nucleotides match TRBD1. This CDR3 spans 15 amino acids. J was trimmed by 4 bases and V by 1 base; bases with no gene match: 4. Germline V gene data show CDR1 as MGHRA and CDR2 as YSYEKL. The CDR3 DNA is TGCGCCAGCAGCCAAGTGGGACAGGGCGCAGAGACCCAGTACTTC. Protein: CASSQVGQGAETQYF.

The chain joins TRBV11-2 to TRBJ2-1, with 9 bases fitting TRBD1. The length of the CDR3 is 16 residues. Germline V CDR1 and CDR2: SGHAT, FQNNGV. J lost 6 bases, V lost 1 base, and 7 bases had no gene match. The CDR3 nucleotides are TGTGCCAGCAGCTTAGGGAGGGACAGGGTTAGCAATGAGCAGTTCTTC. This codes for CASSLGRDRVSNEQFF.

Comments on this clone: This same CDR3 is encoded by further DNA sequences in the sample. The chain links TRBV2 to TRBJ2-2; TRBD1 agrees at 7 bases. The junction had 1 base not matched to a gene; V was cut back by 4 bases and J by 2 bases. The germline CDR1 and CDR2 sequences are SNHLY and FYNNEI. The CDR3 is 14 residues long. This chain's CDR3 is CASSGTGNTGELFF. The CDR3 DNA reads TGTGCCAGCAGTGGGACAGGAAACACCGGGGAGCTGTTTTTT.

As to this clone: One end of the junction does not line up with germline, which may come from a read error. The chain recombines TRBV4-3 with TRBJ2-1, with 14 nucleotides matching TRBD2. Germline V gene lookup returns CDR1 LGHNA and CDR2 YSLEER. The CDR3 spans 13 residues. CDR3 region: CASSLGLAGGRVF. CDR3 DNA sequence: TGCGCCAGCAGCCTAGGACTAGCGGGAGGCAGGGTCTTC.

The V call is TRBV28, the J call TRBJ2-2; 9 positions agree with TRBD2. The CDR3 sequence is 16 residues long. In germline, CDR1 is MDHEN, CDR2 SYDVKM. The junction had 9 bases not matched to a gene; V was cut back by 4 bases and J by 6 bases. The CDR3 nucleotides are TGTGCCAGCAGTTGGGCCGCGGGGGGGCCCTCCGGGGAGCTGTTTTTT. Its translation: CASSWAAGGPSGELFF.

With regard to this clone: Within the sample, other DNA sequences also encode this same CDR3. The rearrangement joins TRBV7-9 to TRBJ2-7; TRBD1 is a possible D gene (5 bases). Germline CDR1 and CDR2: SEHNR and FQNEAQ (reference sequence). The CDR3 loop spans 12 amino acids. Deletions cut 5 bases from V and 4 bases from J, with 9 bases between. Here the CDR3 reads CASSPDTYEQYF. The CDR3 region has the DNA TGTGCCAGCAGCCCGGACACATACGAGCAGTACTTC.

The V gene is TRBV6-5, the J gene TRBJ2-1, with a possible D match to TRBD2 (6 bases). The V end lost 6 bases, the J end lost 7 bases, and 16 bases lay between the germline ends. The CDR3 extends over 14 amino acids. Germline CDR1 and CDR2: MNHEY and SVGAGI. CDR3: CASSPPGGANEQFF. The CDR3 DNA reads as TGTGCCAGCAGCCCGCCAGGAGGGGCAAATGAGCAGTTCTTC.

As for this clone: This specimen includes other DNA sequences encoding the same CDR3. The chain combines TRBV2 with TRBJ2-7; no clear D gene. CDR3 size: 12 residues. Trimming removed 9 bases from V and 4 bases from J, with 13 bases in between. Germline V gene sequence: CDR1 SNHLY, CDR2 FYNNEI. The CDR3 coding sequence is TGTGCCAGTCGGGCCCTATCGTACGAGCAGTACTTC. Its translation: CASRALSYEQYF. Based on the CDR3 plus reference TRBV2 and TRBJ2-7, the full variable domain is EPEVTQTPSHQVTQMGQEVILRCVPISNHLYFYWYRQILGQKVEFLVSFYNNEISEKSEIFDDQFSVERPDGSNFTLKIRSTKLEDSAMYFCASRALSYEQYFGPGTRLTVT.

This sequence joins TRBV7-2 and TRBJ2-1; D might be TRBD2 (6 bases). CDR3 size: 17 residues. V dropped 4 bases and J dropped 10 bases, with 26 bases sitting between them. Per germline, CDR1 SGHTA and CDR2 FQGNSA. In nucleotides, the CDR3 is TGTGCCAGCAGCTCAGGGTTCGGGACTCCCCAAGCGATGGAGCAGTTCTTC. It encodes CASSSGFGTPQAMEQFF. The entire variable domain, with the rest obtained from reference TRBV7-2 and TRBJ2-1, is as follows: GAGVSQSPSNKVTEKGKDVELRCDPISGHTALYWYRQSLGQGLEFLIYFQGNSAPDKSGLPSDRFSAERTGGSVSTLTIQRTQQEDSAVYLCASSSGFGTPQAMEQFFGPGTRLTVL.

Written as DNA, the CDR3 is TGTGCCAGCAGCCGACGGATCAATACAGATACGCAGTATTTT. It yields the protein CASSRRINTDTQYF. The chain is built from TRBV14 and TRBJ2-3; no reliable D call. The CDR3 is 14 amino acids. V lost 4 bases and J lost 3, with 11 bases in between. The germline V gene has CDR1 SGHDN and CDR2 FVKESK.

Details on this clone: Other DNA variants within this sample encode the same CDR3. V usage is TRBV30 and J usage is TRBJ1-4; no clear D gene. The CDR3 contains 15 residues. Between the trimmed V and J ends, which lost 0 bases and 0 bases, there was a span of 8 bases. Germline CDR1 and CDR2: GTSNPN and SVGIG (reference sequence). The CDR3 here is CAWSVRRATNEKLFF. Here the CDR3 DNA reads TGTGCCTGGAGTGTAAGACGGGCAACTAATGAAAAACTGTTTTTT.

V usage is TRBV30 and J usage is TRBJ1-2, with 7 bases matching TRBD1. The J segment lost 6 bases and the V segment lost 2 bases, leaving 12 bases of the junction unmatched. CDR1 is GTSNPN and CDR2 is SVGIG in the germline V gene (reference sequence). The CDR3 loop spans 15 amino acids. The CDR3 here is CAWSPTSGTADGYTF. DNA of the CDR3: TGTGCCTGGAGTCCTACCTCCGGGACAGCTGATGGCTACACCTTC. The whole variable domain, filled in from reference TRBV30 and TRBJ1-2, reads SQTIHQWPATLVQPVGSPLSLECTVEGTSNPNLYWYRQAAGRGLQLLFYSVGIGQISSEVPQNLSASRPQDRQFILSSKKLLLSDSGFYLCAWSPTSGTADGYTFGSGTRLTVV.

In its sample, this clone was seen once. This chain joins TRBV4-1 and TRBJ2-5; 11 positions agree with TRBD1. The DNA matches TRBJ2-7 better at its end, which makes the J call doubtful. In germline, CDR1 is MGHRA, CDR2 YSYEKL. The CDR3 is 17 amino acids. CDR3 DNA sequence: TGCGCCAGCAGCCAAGGGGACAGGGGGAAGGAAGGCTACGAGCAGTACTTC. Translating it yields CASSQGDRGKEGYEQYF.

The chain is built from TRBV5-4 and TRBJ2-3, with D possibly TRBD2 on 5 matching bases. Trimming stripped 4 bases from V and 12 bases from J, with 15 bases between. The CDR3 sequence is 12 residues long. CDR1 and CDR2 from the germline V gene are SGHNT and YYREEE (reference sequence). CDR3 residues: CASSRAGYAQYF. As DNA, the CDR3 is TGTGCCAGCAGCCGGGCGGGTTACGCCCAGTATTTT.

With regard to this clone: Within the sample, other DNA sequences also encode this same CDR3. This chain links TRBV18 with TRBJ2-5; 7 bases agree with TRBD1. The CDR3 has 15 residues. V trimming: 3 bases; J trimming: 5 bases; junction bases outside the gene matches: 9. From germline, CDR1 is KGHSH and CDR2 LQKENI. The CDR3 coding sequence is TGTGCCAGCTCACCCCTCACGACAGGGTCGGAGACCCAGTACTTC. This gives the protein CASSPLTTGSETQYF.

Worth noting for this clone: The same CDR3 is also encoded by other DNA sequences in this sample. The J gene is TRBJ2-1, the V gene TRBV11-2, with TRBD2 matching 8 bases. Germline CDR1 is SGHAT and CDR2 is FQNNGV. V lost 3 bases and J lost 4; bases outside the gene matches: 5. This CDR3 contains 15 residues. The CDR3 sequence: CASSLGTSGYNEQFF. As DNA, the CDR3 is TGTGCCAGCAGCTTGGGGACTAGTGGGTACAATGAGCAGTTCTTC.

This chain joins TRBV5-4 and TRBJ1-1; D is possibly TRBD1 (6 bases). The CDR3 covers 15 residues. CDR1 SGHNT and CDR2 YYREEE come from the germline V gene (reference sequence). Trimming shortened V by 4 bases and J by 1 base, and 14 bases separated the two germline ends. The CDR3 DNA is TGTGCCAGCAGCCTGGACACAGGGTCGAACACTGAAGCTTTCTTT. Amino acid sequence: CASSLDTGSNTEAFF.

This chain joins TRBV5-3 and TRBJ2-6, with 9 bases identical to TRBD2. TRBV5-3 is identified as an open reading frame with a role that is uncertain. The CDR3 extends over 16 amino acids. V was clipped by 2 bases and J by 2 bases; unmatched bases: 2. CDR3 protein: CARSLQREAGANVLTF. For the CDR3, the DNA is TGTGCCAGAAGCTTACAGCGGGAGGCTGGGGCCAACGTCCTGACTTTC.

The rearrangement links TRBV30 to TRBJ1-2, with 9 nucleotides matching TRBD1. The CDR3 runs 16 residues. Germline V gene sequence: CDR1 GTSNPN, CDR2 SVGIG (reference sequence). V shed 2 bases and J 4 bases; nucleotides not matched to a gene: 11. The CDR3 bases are TGTGCCTGGAGTCCCGGGACAGGGCCGAAAAGCTATGGCTACACCTTC. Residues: CAWSPGTGPKSYGYTF.

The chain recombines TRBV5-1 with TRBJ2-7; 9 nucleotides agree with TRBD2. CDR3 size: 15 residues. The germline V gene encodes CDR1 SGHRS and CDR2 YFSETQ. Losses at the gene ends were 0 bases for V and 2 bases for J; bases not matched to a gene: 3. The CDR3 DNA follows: TGCGCCAGCAGCTTGGGTAGCGGGGGACCCTACGAGCAGTACTTC. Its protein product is CASSLGSGGPYEQYF.

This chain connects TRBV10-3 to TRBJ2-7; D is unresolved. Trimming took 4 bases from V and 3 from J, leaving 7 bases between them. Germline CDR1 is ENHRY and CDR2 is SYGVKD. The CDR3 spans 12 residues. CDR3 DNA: TGTGCCATCAGTGGGGCAGGCTACGAGCAGTACTTC. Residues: CAISGAGYEQYF.

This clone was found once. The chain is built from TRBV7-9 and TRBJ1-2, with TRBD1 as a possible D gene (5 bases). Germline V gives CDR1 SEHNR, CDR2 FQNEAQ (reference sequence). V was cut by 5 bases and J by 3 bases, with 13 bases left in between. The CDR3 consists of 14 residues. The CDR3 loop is CASSPYRLDYGYTF. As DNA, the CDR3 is TGTGCCAGCAGCCCCTACAGGCTAGACTATGGCTACACCTTC. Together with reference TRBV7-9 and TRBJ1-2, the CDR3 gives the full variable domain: DTGVSQNPRHKITKRGQNVTFRCDPISEHNRLYWYRQTLGQGPEFLTYFQNEAQLEKSRLLSDRFSAERPKGSFSTLEIQRTEQGDSAMYLCASSPYRLDYGYTFGSGTRLTVV.

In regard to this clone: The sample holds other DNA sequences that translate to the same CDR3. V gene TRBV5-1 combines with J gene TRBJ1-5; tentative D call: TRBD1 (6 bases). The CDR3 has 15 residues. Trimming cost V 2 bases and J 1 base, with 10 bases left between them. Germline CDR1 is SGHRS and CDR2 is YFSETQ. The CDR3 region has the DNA TGCGCCAGCAGCTTAGGGGGATTAAGCAATCAGCCCCAGCATTTT. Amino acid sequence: CASSLGGLSNQPQHF. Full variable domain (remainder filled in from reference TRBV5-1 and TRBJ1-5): KAGVTQTPRYLIKTRGQQVTLSCSPISGHRSVSWYQQTPGQGLQFLFEYFSETQRNKGNFPGRFSGRQFSNSRSEMNVSTLELGDSALYLCASSLGGLSNQPQHFGDGTRLSIL.